Listed here are 20 T cell receptor beta chains from one sample, sequenced in a study of response to subunit inactivated influenza vaccine. TCRdb itself ran the RT-PCR reads through MiXCR, one entry per CDR3 protein. This table has roughly 550,000 distinct CDR3 sequences, roughly 25% appearing once. The same sample was also studied in work on T cells expressing NK-cell markers. That publication notes: The authors generated TCR beta cDNA through 5'RACE template switching with UMIs.

The sample here was CD4+ T cells sorted from PBMCs, taken roughly 12 days after vaccination. The receptors derive from a man aged 50 or older who received an inactivated influenza vaccine.

The chain employs TRBV2 and TRBJ2-7, with 8 bases that match TRBD2. Germline trimming cut 7 bases from V and 2 bases from J; bases unmatched to any gene: 7. Germline V gene data show CDR1 as SNHLY and CDR2 as FYNNEI. The CDR3 has 14 amino acids. The CDR3 bases are TGTGCCAGCACCCCCAGCGGGAGAACCTACGAGCAGTACTTC. Protein sequence: CASTPSGRTYEQYF.

This clonotype was counted many times. The chain employs TRBV6-5 and TRBJ2-1; D possibly corresponds to TRBD1 (6 bases). This CDR3 is 12 amino acids long. The V gene lost 6 bases and the J gene lost 9 bases, with 12 bases spanning the gap. Germline V gene data show CDR1 as MNHEY and CDR2 as SVGAGI. Written as DNA, the CDR3 is TGTGCCAGCAGCCGAAGGGGGAGTGAGCAGTTCTTC. Amino acid sequence: CASSRRGSEQFF.

V gene TRBV3-1 combines with J gene TRBJ2-1, with D maybe TRBD1 (6 bases). The V gene's germline CDR1 is LGHDT and CDR2 YNNKEL (reference sequence). This CDR3 is built from 16 residues. Trimming left V 6 bases short and J 0 bases short, with 15 bases between. CDR3 sequence (DNA): TGTGCCAGCAGACAAACAGGGCCCAACTCCTACAATGAGCAGTTCTTC. Amino acids: CASRQTGPNSYNEQFF.

As DNA, the CDR3 is TGCGCCAGCAGCCCCGCGGCCCATAATTCACCCCTCCACTTT. Protein product: CASSPAAHNSPLHF. This chain uses TRBV5-1 with TRBJ1-6; D gene unclear. Germline V gene data show CDR1 as SGHRS and CDR2 as YFSETQ. The length of the CDR3 is 14 residues. V lost 4 bases and J lost 5, with 10 bases in between.

The table lists this clonotype with a few counts. Germline is not matched at one junction end, which may reflect a read error. The CDR3 DNA sequence: TGCGCGGCCCACCGACAGACCTACGAGCAGTACTTC. Translation: CAAHRQTYEQYF. The rearrangement links TRBV2 to TRBJ2-7; tentatively, D is TRBD1 (5 bases). This CDR3 is built from 12 residues. CDR1 SNHLY and CDR2 FYNNEI come from the germline V gene.

The chain uses TRBV5-1 and TRBJ2-1, with D possibly being TRBD2 (6 bases). The germline gives CDR1 SGHRS, CDR2 YFSETQ. This CDR3 is built from 14 residues. Trimming stripped 4 bases from V and 7 bases from J, with 15 bases between. CDR3 bases: TGCGCCAGCAGCGACGCTCCTCTAGCGAATGAGCAGTTCTTC. Protein: CASSDAPLANEQFF.

J is TRBJ2-1 and V is TRBV14, with D hard to call. The germline V and J ends were trimmed by 6 bases and 2 bases, with 14 bases remaining between them. Germline V gene lookup returns CDR1 SGHDN and CDR2 FVKESK. The CDR3 contains 15 residues. The CDR3 sequence: CASSARAQAYNEQFF. DNA for the CDR3: TGTGCCAGCAGTGCAAGGGCCCAAGCCTACAATGAGCAGTTCTTC.

This clonotype has a handful of counts. V and J are TRBV11-2 and TRBJ2-7, with 8 positions matching TRBD1. Germline-derived CDR1 and CDR2 are SGHAT and FQNNGV. The trim removed 1 base at V and 4 bases at J, leaving 15 bases unmatched. This CDR3 has 18 amino acids. The CDR3 sequence is CASSLGSLLRQGWYEQYF. The DNA for the CDR3 is TGTGCCAGCAGCTTAGGATCCCTGCTCCGACAGGGGTGGTACGAGCAGTACTTC.

This chain connects TRBV29-1 to TRBJ2-7; 8 bases match TRBD1. This CDR3 spans 15 amino acids. Germline CDR1 reads SQVTM; CDR2 reads ANQGSEA. The V segment lost 5 bases and the J segment 1 base; nucleotides outside the gene matches: 10. As DNA, the CDR3 is TGCAGCGTTCAGGAAGGGACAGGAGCATCCTACGAGCAGTACTTC. Its translation: CSVQEGTGASYEQYF.

This clonotype turned up a few times. V is TRBV5-1 and J is TRBJ2-3; maybe TRBD1 (5 bases). This CDR3 spans 13 amino acids. The V gene's germline CDR1 is SGHRS and CDR2 YFSETQ. Deletions cut 9 bases from V and 2 bases from J, with 13 bases between. The CDR3 spells CATTTGFTDTQYF. The CDR3 DNA reads as TGCGCCACTACAACAGGCTTCACAGATACGCAGTATTTT. The full variable domain, in which reference TRBV5-1 and TRBJ2-3 provide the parts outside the CDR3, is KAGVTQTPRYLIKTRGQQVTLSCSPISGHRSVSWYQQTPGQGLQFLFEYFSETQRNKGNFPGRFSGRQFSNSRSEMNVSTLELGDSALYLCATTTGFTDTQYFGPGTRLTVL.

This clonotype has just a few counts. The chain couples TRBV7-8 to TRBJ2-2; 7 nucleotides agree with TRBD1. Per the germline V gene, CDR1 is SGHVS and CDR2 is FQNEAQ. The CDR3 totals 15 residues. The V and J ends lost 5 bases and 6 bases, in that order; junction bases with no gene match: 9. The CDR3 region has the DNA TGTGCCAGCAGCCAAAGACAGGGTTGGGCCGGGGAGCTGTTTTTT. It translates to CASSQRQGWAGELFF.

V is TRBV29-1 and J is TRBJ1-1; TRBD1 matches 8 bases. The trim removed 4 bases at V and 0 bases at J, leaving 7 bases unmatched. The CDR3 spans 15 residues. Per germline, CDR1 SQVTM and CDR2 ANQGSEA. CDR3 in DNA: TGCAGCGTTGGAGGACAGGGTTGGATGAACACTGAAGCTTTCTTT. This gives the protein CSVGGQGWMNTEAFF.

CDR3 nucleotides: TGTGCCAGCAGTTACGCGGGGCTGGAGTACACCGGGGAGCTGTTTTTT. It yields the protein CASSYAGLEYTGELFF. The J gene is TRBJ2-2, the V gene TRBV6-2 or TRBV6-3, with a weak D call TRBD2 (6 bases). From germline, CDR1 is MNHEY and CDR2 SVGEGT. This CDR3 is built from 16 residues. The V end was cut by 2 bases, the J end by 3 bases, with 13 bases between.

This clonotype was picked up a small number of times. The rearrangement joins TRBV5-1 to TRBJ2-2; TRBD1 agrees at 8 bases. Germline V gene data show CDR1 as SGHRS and CDR2 as YFSETQ. The length of the CDR3 is 15 residues. V trimming: 1 base; J trimming: 7 bases; junction bases outside the gene matches: 6. DNA of the CDR3: TGCGCCAGCAGCTTGCCGGACAGGGTAGTCGGGGAGCTGTTTTTT. It is translated as CASSLPDRVVGELFF.

In its sample, this clonotype was seen a few times. V usage is TRBV5-5 and J usage is TRBJ2-5, with D perhaps matching TRBD1 (6 bases). There are 14 residues in the CDR3. Trimming stripped 5 bases from V and 2 bases from J, with 13 bases between. Germline V gene data show CDR1 as SGHKS and CDR2 as YYEKEE (reference sequence). Here the CDR3 DNA reads TGTGCCAGCAGTCTTAAGGGGGTTCAAGAGACCCAGTACTTC. It yields the protein CASSLKGVQETQYF.

This clonotype was observed a handful of times. V usage is TRBV4-1 and J usage is TRBJ1-1; tentatively, D is TRBD1 (6 bases). CDR3 size: 13 residues. V lost 0 bases and J 10 bases, leaving 12 bases between the germline ends. Germline lookup yields CDR1 MGHRA and CDR2 YSYEKL. CDR3 nucleotides: TGCGCCAGCAGCCAAGAGGGGGGCTTGGGAGCTTTCTTT. This codes for CASSQEGGLGAFF.

This clonotype occurred a few times. CDR3 bases: TGCAGTGCTAGGTTAGCGGGAGGGCTTGAGCAGTTCTTC. Its protein product is CSARLAGGLEQFF. The chain links TRBV20-1 to TRBJ2-1; 11 nucleotides line up with TRBD2. The V gene's germline CDR1 is DFQATT and CDR2 SNEGSKA (reference sequence). J was trimmed by 9 bases and V by 3 bases; bases with no gene match: 4. The CDR3 has 13 residues.

This clonotype came up many times. The V and J genes are TRBV5-1 and TRBJ2-7, with a weak D call TRBD1 (6 bases). Germline-derived CDR1 and CDR2 are SGHRS and YFSETQ. The length of the CDR3 is 14 residues. V lost 6 bases, J lost 4 bases, and 17 bases lay in between. CDR3 amino acids: CASKTTSGDYEQYF. In nucleotides, the CDR3 is TGCGCCAGCAAAACCACATCAGGGGATTACGAGCAGTACTTC. Supplemented by reference TRBV5-1 and TRBJ2-7, the full variable domain reads KAGVTQTPRYLIKTRGQQVTLSCSPISGHRSVSWYQQTPGQGLQFLFEYFSETQRNKGNFPGRFSGRQFSNSRSEMNVSTLELGDSALYLCASKTTSGDYEQYFGPGTRLTVT.

The gene calls are TRBV4-3 and TRBJ1-2; D not resolved. Trimming cost V 0 bases and J 5 bases, with 7 bases left between them. Germline V gene sequence: CDR1 LGHNA, CDR2 YSLEER. The CDR3 length is 13 residues. This CDR3 reads CASSQEAGYGYTF. CDR3 DNA: TGCGCCAGCAGCCAAGAGGCAGGTTATGGCTACACCTTC.

CDR3 residues: CASSLPPLYEQYF. The CDR3 bases are TGTGCCAGCAGCTTACCCCCGCTCTACGAGCAGTACTTC. The J gene is TRBJ2-7, the V gene TRBV7-2; the D is unclear. Germline V gene sequence: CDR1 SGHTA, CDR2 FQGNSA. This CDR3 spans 13 amino acids. Between the trimmed V and J ends, which lost 2 bases and 3 bases, there was a span of 8 bases.